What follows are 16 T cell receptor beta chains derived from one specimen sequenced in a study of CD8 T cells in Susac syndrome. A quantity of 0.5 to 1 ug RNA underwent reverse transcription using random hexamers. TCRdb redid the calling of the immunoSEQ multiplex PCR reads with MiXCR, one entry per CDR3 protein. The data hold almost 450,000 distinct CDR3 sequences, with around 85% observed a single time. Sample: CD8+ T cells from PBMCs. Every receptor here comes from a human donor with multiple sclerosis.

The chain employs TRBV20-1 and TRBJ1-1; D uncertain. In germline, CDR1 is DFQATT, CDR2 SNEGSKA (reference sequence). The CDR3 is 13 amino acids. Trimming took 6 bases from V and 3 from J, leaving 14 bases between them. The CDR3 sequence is CSARTFLDTEAFF. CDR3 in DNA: TGCAGTGCGCGTACTTTTCTCGACACTGAAGCTTTCTTT.

CDR3 sequence reads: CASSPGDLGTEAFF. CDR3 DNA sequence: TGTGCCAGCAGCCCAGGGGACCTGGGCACTGAAGCTTTCTTT. The chain recombines TRBV7-9 with TRBJ1-1; tentatively, D is TRBD1 (6 bases). Trimming left V 5 bases short and J 4 bases short, with 14 bases between. Looked up from germline, CDR1 is SEHNR and CDR2 is FQNEAQ (reference sequence). This CDR3 region has 14 residues.

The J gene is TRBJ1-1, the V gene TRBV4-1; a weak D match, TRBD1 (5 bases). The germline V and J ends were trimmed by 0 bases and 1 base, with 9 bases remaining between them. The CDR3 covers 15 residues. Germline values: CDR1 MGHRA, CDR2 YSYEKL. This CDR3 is CASSQDPGTNTEAFF. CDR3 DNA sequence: TGCGCCAGCAGCCAAGATCCGGGGACGAACACTGAAGCTTTCTTT.

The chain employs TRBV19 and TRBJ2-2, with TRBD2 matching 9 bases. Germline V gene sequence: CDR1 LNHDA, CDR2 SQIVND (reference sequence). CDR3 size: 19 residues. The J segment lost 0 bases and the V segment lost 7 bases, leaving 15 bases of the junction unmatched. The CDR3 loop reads CASTNPVVIAGANTGELFF. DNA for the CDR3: TGTGCCAGTACCAACCCCGTAGTGATAGCGGGAGCGAACACCGGGGAGCTGTTTTTT. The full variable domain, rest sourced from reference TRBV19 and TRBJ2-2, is DGGITQSPKYLFRKEGQNVTLSCEQNLNHDAMYWYRQDPGQGLRLIYYSQIVNDFQKGDIAEGYSVSREKKESFPLTVTSAQKNPTAFYLCASTNPVVIAGANTGELFFGEGSRLTVL.

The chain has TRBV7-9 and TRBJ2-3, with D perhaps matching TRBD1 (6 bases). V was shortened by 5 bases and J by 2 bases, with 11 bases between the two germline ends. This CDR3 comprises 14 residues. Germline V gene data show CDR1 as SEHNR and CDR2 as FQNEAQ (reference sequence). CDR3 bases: TGTGCCAGCAGCCCCCGGGACAACACAGATACGCAGTATTTT. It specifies CASSPRDNTDTQYF.

This chain's CDR3 is CASSQDSSGEQFF. The CDR3 bases are TGTGCCAGCAGCCAAGACTCGTCGGGTGAGCAGTTCTTC. The chain uses TRBV14 and TRBJ2-1; D ambiguous. Trimming took off 0 bases at V and 9 bases at J, with 9 bases between the two ends. From germline, CDR1 is SGHDN and CDR2 FVKESK. The CDR3 runs 13 residues. Together with reference TRBV14 and TRBJ2-1, the CDR3 gives the full variable domain: EAGVTQFPSHSVIEKGQTVTLRCDPISGHDNLYWYRRVMGKEIKFLLHFVKESKQDESGMPNNRFLAERTGGTYSTLKVQPAELEDSGVYFCASSQDSSGEQFFGPGTRLTVL.

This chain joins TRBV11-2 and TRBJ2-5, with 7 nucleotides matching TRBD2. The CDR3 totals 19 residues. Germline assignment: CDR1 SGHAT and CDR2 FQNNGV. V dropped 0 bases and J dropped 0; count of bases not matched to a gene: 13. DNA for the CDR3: TGTGCCAGCAGCTTAGATGGCCCCTCCTGGCGGGGGTACCAAGAGACCCAGTACTTC. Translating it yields CASSLDGPSWRGYQETQYF.

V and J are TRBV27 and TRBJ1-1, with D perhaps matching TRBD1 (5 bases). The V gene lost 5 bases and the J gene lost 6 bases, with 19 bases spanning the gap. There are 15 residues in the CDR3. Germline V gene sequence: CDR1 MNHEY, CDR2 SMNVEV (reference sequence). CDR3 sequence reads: CASSLGWGKGAEAFF. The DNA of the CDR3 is TGTGCCAGCAGTCTAGGGTGGGGCAAAGGCGCTGAAGCTTTCTTT.

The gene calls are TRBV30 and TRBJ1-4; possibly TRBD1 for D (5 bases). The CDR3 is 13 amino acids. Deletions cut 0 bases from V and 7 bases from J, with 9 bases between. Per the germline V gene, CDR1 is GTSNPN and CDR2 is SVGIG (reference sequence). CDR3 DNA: TGTGCCTGGAGTGTTGGGGCGGGTGAAAAACTGTTTTTT. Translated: CAWSVGAGEKLFF.

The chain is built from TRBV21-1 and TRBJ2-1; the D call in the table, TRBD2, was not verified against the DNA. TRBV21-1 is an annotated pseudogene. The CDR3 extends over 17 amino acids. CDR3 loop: CASSNVSAGGGFNEQFF. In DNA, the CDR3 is TGTGCCAGCAGCAATGTCTCGGCGGGGGGAGGATTTAATGAGCAGTTCTTC.

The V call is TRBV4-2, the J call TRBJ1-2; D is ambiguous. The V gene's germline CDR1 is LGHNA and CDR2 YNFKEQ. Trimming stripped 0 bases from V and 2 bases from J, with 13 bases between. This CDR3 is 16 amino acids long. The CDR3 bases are TGTGCCAGCAGCCAAGATAGAGACACCTCCAACTATGGCTACACCTTC. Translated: CASSQDRDTSNYGYTF.

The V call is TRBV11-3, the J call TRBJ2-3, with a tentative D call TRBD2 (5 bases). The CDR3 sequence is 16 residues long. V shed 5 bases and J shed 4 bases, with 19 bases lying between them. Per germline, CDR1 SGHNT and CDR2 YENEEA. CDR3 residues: CASSLGRGLAADTQYF. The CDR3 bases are TGTGCCAGCAGCCTAGGCCGAGGGCTAGCTGCAGATACGCAGTATTTT.

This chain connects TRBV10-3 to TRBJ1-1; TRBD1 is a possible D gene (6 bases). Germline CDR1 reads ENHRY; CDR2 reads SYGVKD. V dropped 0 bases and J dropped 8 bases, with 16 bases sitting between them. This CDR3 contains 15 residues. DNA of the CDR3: TGTGCCATCAGTGAGTCGACCAGGGGAGCCCTCGAAGCTTTCTTT. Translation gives CAISESTRGALEAFF.

The CDR3 nucleotides are TGTGCCAGCAGCTTAGCACAGGGCGAAGGCTACACCTTC. Its protein is CASSLAQGEGYTF. The rearrangement joins TRBV7-9 to TRBJ1-2; weak D call: TRBD1 (6 bases). CDR1 and CDR2 from the germline V gene are SEHNR and FQNEAQ (reference sequence). The CDR3 consists of 13 residues. Trimming stripped 0 bases from V and 8 bases from J, with 10 bases between.

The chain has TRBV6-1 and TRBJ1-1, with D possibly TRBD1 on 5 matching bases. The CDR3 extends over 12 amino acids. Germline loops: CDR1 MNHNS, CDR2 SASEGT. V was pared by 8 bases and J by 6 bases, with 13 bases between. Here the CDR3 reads CASRQWEPEAFF. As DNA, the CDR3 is TGTGCCAGCCGACAGTGGGAGCCTGAAGCTTTCTTT.

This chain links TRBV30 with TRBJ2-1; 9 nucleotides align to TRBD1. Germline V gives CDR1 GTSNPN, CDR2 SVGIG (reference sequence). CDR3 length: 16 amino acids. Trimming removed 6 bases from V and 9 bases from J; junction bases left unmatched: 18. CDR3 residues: CACLDPGQGLYSEQFF. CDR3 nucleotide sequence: TGTGCCTGTCTAGACCCGGGACAGGGACTGTATAGTGAGCAGTTCTTC.